This T cell receptor (beta chain) was captured in a study of graft-versus-host responses after intestinal transplantation. Across the whole study: Each of the recipients got a multivisceral, liver-intestinal, or isolated intestinal transplant. Study-wide results and caveats: Declining HvG levels early post-transplant were linked to peak circulating GvH clone levels.

Assay: immunoSEQ multiplex PCR; the TCRdb copy retains only in-frame clones and omits some. The sample consists of about 37,000 clones, around 90% of them appearing once. Graft samples were processed, releasing intraepithelial and lamina propria lymphocytes. This clone came up once. Its specificity is unknown. V was pared by 4 bases and J by 0 bases, with 13 bases between. CDR3 size: 17 residues. Germline V gene lookup returns CDR1 MGHRA and CDR2 YSYEKL. The chain carries TRBV4-1 and TRBJ2-6; D is perhaps TRBD1 or TRBD2 (7 bases each). Sequencing used ileum tissue, obtained approximately 200 days after intestinal transplant. The source is a human patient who received an intestinal transplant, so some T cells may come from the graft donor. The CDR3, as DNA: TGCGCCAGCAGCCCCAGGGGGGACTACTCTGGGGCCAACGTCCTGACTTTC. Translation: CASSPRGDYSGANVLTF.